The 3 T cell receptor beta chains below all came from one sample that was sequenced in a study of CD8+ T cells in alopecia areata. Extracted RNA was reverse transcribed into cDNA, the sequencing template. Here immunoSEQ multiplex PCR was the method, and the copy in TCRdb shows in-frame clones only, minus some. Of some 120,000 clones detected, 45% to 50% appear once; the ten largest clones hold approximately 10%. The sequenced sample consisted of NKG2D-low CD8+ T cells sorted from blood. These receptors all come from a human donor with alopecia areata.

This clone appeared a few times. J is TRBJ2-3 and V is TRBV7-9; maybe TRBD2 (6 bases). Trimming removed 4 bases from V and 1 base from J, with 12 bases in between. Germline values: CDR1 SEHNR, CDR2 FQNEAQ (reference sequence). This CDR3 is 15 amino acids long. CDR3: CASSYGGEGTDTQYF. The DNA for the CDR3 is TGTGCCAGCAGCTATGGCGGGGAGGGCACAGATACGCAGTATTTT.

The V and J genes are TRBV2 and TRBJ2-5; D unresolved. This CDR3 is 13 amino acids long. Germline assignment: CDR1 SNHLY and CDR2 FYNNEI. Trimming removed 6 bases at V and 1 base at J, with 9 bases between. The CDR3: CASRDGVQETQYF. The CDR3 DNA reads TGTGCCAGCAGGGACGGTGTCCAAGAGACCCAGTACTTC.

The sample holds a few counts of this clone. The V gene is TRBV6-6, the J gene TRBJ1-2, with D possibly TRBD1 on 5 matching bases. Per the germline V gene, CDR1 is MNHNY and CDR2 is SVGAGI (reference sequence). The CDR3 runs to 10 residues. Trimming took 11 bases from V and 10 from J, leaving 14 bases between them. The CDR3 DNA follows: TGTGCCGGGGGAATCAGGAACTACACCTTC. The encoded protein is CAGGIRNYTF.